The 26 T cell receptor beta chains below were found in one sample sequenced in a study of human T cells and chemical hapten exposure. It was unfractionated whole blood from which total RNA was extracted. TCRdb reprocessed the 5' RACE reads with MiXCR, giving one entry per CDR3 protein. The sample holds about 81,000 distinct CDR3 sequences, about 7.7% seen once. The receptors come from a male donor in good health.

This clonotype came up a few times. The rearrangement links TRBV2 to TRBJ2-3; D gene uncertain. Trimming shortened V by 1 base and J by 0 bases, and 11 bases separated the two germline ends. Per germline, CDR1 SNHLY and CDR2 FYNNEI. The CDR3 is made up of 16 amino acids. CDR3 nucleotides: TGTGCCAGCAGTGAAGGGCAGGAAACTAGCACAGATACGCAGTATTTT. Translated, it gives CASSEGQETSTDTQYF.

This clonotype was picked up many times. The J gene is TRBJ2-7, the V gene TRBV11-2, with TRBD1 identical over 8 bases. Germline loops: CDR1 SGHAT, CDR2 FQNNGV. The CDR3 is 16 residues long. After removal of 4 bases from V and 1 base from J, the junction contained 9 bases not matched to a gene. The CDR3 bases are TGTGCCAGCAGCTCGCGGACAGGGCCAAGGTCCTACGAGCAGTACTTC. It codes for CASSSRTGPRSYEQYF. Combining the CDR3 with reference TRBV11-2 and TRBJ2-7 gives the whole variable domain EAGVAQSPRYKIIEKRQSVAFWCNPISGHATLYWYQQILGQGPKLLIQFQNNGVVDDSQLPKDRFSAERLKGVDSTLKIQPAKLEDSAVYLCASSSRTGPRSYEQYFGPGTRLTVT.

This clonotype was observed a few times. V is TRBV7-9 and J is TRBJ1-1, with 9 bases identical to TRBD1. Per the germline V gene, CDR1 is SEHNR and CDR2 is FQNEAQ (reference sequence). With 1 base clipped from V and 0 bases from J, the junction kept 6 bases outside the gene matches. The CDR3 is 17 amino acids. CDR3 amino acids: CASSLGTGVSVNTEAFF. CDR3 in DNA: TGTGCCAGCAGCTTAGGGACAGGGGTCTCGGTGAACACTGAAGCTTTCTTT.

In its sample, this clonotype was seen many times. The V call is TRBV5-4, the J call TRBJ2-3; possibly TRBD1 for D (6 bases). CDR3 length equals 14 residues. The germline V gene has CDR1 SGHNT and CDR2 YYREEE (reference sequence). V gave up 3 bases and J gave up 3 bases, with 11 bases separating them. Written as DNA, the CDR3 is TGTGCCAGCAGCTCAGGGGAAGGTACAGATACGCAGTATTTT. It yields the protein CASSSGEGTDTQYF.

The chain uses TRBV5-5 and TRBJ1-2; TRBD1 agrees at 12 bases. Germline values: CDR1 SGHKS, CDR2 YYEKEE (reference sequence). V lost 4 bases and J lost 9; bases outside the gene matches: 7. CDR3 length equals 14 residues. CDR3 DNA: TGTGCCAGCAGCCCCGGGACAGGGGGCAGAAGCTACACCTTC. Its protein product is CASSPGTGGRSYTF. Looking up the rest from reference TRBV5-5 and TRBJ1-2 gives the full variable domain: DAGVTQSPTHLIKTRGQQVTLRCSPISGHKSVSWYQQVLGQGPQFIFQYYEKEERGRGNFPDRFSARQFPNYSSELNVNALLLGDSALYLCASSPGTGGRSYTFGSGTRLTVV.

The V gene is TRBV7-3, the J gene TRBJ2-3, with a weak D call TRBD1 (6 bases). Germline CDR1 reads SGHTA; CDR2 reads FQGTGA. The CDR3 totals 16 residues. The V and J ends lost 3 bases and 4 bases respectively, with 17 bases between them. The CDR3, as DNA: TGTGCCAGCAGCTTCACCGGGACAACCGGCTCAGATACGCAGTATTTT. It is translated as CASSFTGTTGSDTQYF.

This clonotype showed up many times. The V and J genes are TRBV28 and TRBJ2-5, with D tentatively TRBD1 (6 bases). The germline V gene encodes CDR1 MDHEN and CDR2 SYDVKM. V was trimmed by 4 bases and J by 1 base, leaving 13 bases between them. This CDR3 contains 15 residues. CDR3 DNA sequence: TGTGCCAGCAGTTACGATCAGGGGCTCCAAGAGACCCAGTACTTC. It specifies CASSYDQGLQETQYF.

This clonotype was observed a few times. The genes are TRBV12-3 or TRBV12-4 and TRBJ1-1; no clear D. The CDR3 runs 13 residues. V lost 4 bases, J lost 1 base, and 7 bases lay in between. CDR3 in DNA: TGTGCCAGCAGTTCCCCGGGGAACACTGAAGCTTTCTTT. Residues: CASSSPGNTEAFF.

The DNA for the CDR3 is TGTGCCAGCAGACCTCAGGTGAACACTGAAGCTTTCTTT. Encoded protein: CASRPQVNTEAFF. This chain uses TRBV7-2 with TRBJ1-1; the D is unclear. V was trimmed by 6 bases and J by 0 bases, leaving 8 bases between them. Germline CDR1 and CDR2: SGHTA and FQGNSA. This CDR3 contains 13 residues.

The chain's CDR3 is CASGLGLPAGTDTQYF. DNA of the CDR3: TGTGCTAGTGGTTTGGGTCTACCAGCGGGGACGGATACGCAGTATTTT. The V gene is TRBV12-5, the J gene TRBJ2-3; 7 bases line up with TRBD2. The J segment lost 6 bases and the V segment lost 1 base, leaving 10 bases of the junction unmatched. From germline, CDR1 is LGHNT and CDR2 FRNRAP. CDR3 length equals 16 residues. Drawing the rest from reference TRBV12-5 and TRBJ2-3, the complete variable domain is DARVTQTPRHKVTEMGQEVTMRCQPILGHNTVFWYRQTMMQGLELLAYFRNRAPLDDSGMPKDRFSAEMPDATLATLKIQPSEPRDSAVYFCASGLGLPAGTDTQYFGPGTRLTVL.

This chain joins TRBV3-1 and TRBJ2-5; weak D call: TRBD1 (6 bases). This CDR3 contains 14 residues. V was trimmed by 3 bases and J by 3 bases, leaving 11 bases between them. Germline values: CDR1 LGHDT, CDR2 YNNKEL (reference sequence). CDR3 region: CASSHSDRKETQYF. In DNA, the CDR3 is TGTGCCAGCAGCCACTCGGACAGAAAAGAGACCCAGTACTTC.

This clonotype was counted many times. V is TRBV27 and J is TRBJ2-1; D uncertain. V lost 3 bases, J lost 9 bases, and 18 bases lay in between. Germline CDR1 is MNHEY and CDR2 is SMNVEV (reference sequence). The CDR3 length is 15 residues. In DNA form, the CDR3 reads TGTGCCAGCAGTTTGTTTCCCTGGGTACAATCTGAGCAGTTCTTC. Translated: CASSLFPWVQSEQFF.

This clonotype was seen a single time. The CDR3 spells CARQDRDDGYTF. The CDR3 DNA is TGTGCCAGGCAGGACAGGGACGATGGCTACACCTTC. The chain recombines TRBV2 with TRBJ1-2; 8 nucleotides agree with TRBD1. The germline V gene encodes CDR1 SNHLY and CDR2 FYNNEI. The CDR3 length is 12 residues. V was pared by 9 bases and J by 6 bases, with 6 bases of the junction left unmatched.

There are many counts of this clonotype. The J gene is TRBJ2-1, the V gene TRBV20-1, with D perhaps matching TRBD2 (6 bases). CDR1 and CDR2 (germline): DFQATT, SNEGSKA (reference sequence). Between the trimmed V and J ends, which lost 0 bases and 9 bases, there was a span of 18 bases. This CDR3 is 15 amino acids long. CDR3 sequence (DNA): TGCAGTGCTAGAGAGAATAGTCGGGCGGGAAGTGAGCAGTTCTTC. Translation gives CSARENSRAGSEQFF.

This chain links TRBV7-7 with TRBJ1-6, with TRBD1 as a possible D gene (6 bases). V shed 5 bases and J shed 5 bases, with 13 bases lying between them. This CDR3 has 15 amino acids. CDR1 SSHAT and CDR2 FNYEAQ come from the germline V gene (reference sequence). CDR3 in DNA: TGTGCCAGCAGCCTACCGGGACAAGATAATTCACCCCTCCACTTT. It translates to CASSLPGQDNSPLHF.

This chain uses TRBV5-1 with TRBJ2-2; the D gene is possibly TRBD1 (5 bases). Germline V gives CDR1 SGHRS, CDR2 YFSETQ. CDR3 length: 14 residues. V was trimmed by 4 bases and J by 2 bases, leaving 9 bases between them. The CDR3 DNA reads as TGCGCCAGCAGCGAGACAGTTAACACCGGGGAGCTGTTTTTT. As protein: CASSETVNTGELFF.

This clonotype was seen many times. The chain uses TRBV11-2 and TRBJ2-6; 15 nucleotides align to TRBD2. Germline V gene lookup returns CDR1 SGHAT and CDR2 FQNNGV. Trimming cost V 5 bases and J 0 bases; bases outside gene matches: 5. This CDR3 spans 19 amino acids. Here the CDR3 reads CASSIGLAGGISGANVLTF. CDR3 in DNA: TGTGCCAGCAGCATAGGACTAGCGGGAGGGATCTCTGGGGCCAACGTCCTGACTTTC.

V and J are TRBV6-1 and TRBJ2-6, with 11 bases aligning to TRBD1. The CDR3 has 18 residues. Germline V CDR1 and CDR2: MNHNS, SASEGT. After removal of 5 bases from V and 2 bases from J, the junction contained 8 bases not matched to a gene. CDR3 sequence reads: CASSPWTGGATGANVLTF. CDR3 in DNA: TGTGCCAGCAGTCCCTGGACAGGGGGCGCAACTGGGGCCAACGTCCTGACTTTC.

In this sample, this clonotype turned up many times. The gene calls are TRBV20-1 and TRBJ1-1, with D unclear. V lost 0 bases to trimming and J lost 10 bases, with 12 bases between them. Germline CDR1 is DFQATT and CDR2 is SNEGSKA (reference sequence). CDR3 length: 12 residues. The CDR3 protein is CSARDREEGAFF. The CDR3 nucleotides are TGCAGTGCTAGAGATAGGGAGGAGGGAGCTTTCTTT.

This clonotype turned up a few times. V is TRBV5-1 and J is TRBJ2-1, with D perhaps assigned TRBD1 or TRBD2 (5 bases each). Deletions cut 5 bases from V and 7 bases from J, with 16 bases between. Per germline, CDR1 SGHRS and CDR2 YFSETQ. The CDR3 has 14 residues. The DNA for the CDR3 is TGCGCCAGCAGTCCCGGGACGCCTCTAAATGAGCAGTTCTTC. This sequence encodes CASSPGTPLNEQFF. Supplemented by reference TRBV5-1 and TRBJ2-1, the full variable domain reads KAGVTQTPRYLIKTRGQQVTLSCSPISGHRSVSWYQQTPGQGLQFLFEYFSETQRNKGNFPGRFSGRQFSNSRSEMNVSTLELGDSALYLCASSPGTPLNEQFFGPGTRLTVL.

A few counts support this clonotype. V gene TRBV7-2 combines with J gene TRBJ2-7; 8 positions match TRBD2. Germline V CDR1 and CDR2: SGHTA, FQGNSA. This CDR3 has 16 amino acids. The V segment lost 3 bases and the J segment 0 bases; nucleotides outside the gene matches: 7. CDR3 sequence (DNA): TGTGCCAGCAGCTTCCGGGTCGGGGGGGCCTCCTACGAGCAGTACTTC. Amino acids: CASSFRVGGASYEQYF.

This clonotype was found many times. This chain uses TRBV7-9 with TRBJ2-6; D is uncertain. CDR3 size: 17 residues. V was pared by 5 bases and J by 2 bases, with 16 bases between. CDR1 SEHNR and CDR2 FQNEAQ come from the germline V gene (reference sequence). Here the CDR3 reads CASSLEGPGAGANVLTF. CDR3 DNA: TGTGCCAGCAGCCTAGAAGGTCCGGGCGCTGGGGCCAACGTCCTGACTTTC.

This clonotype was counted at least ten times. The rearrangement joins TRBV7-2 to TRBJ1-1; D not certain. Germline assignment: CDR1 SGHTA and CDR2 FQGNSA. Trimming pared 6 bases from V and 8 bases from J, leaving 13 bases between. CDR3 length equals 12 residues. The CDR3 spells CASSSRPKEAFF. In nucleotides, the CDR3 is TGTGCCAGCAGTTCTCGCCCAAAAGAAGCTTTCTTT.

This clonotype has a handful of counts. CDR3 bases: TGCAGTGCTAAGTCGGGACAGAGGTCCTACGAGCAGTACTTC. Its protein is CSAKSGQRSYEQYF. V gene TRBV20-1 combines with J gene TRBJ2-7, with TRBD1 identical over 7 bases. CDR1 is DFQATT, CDR2 SNEGSKA, per germline (reference sequence). The CDR3 has 14 amino acids. V gave up 4 bases and J gave up 1 base; unmatched junction bases: 7.

This clonotype was observed a few times. The chain couples TRBV3-1 to TRBJ2-4; D unclear. The germline gives CDR1 LGHDT, CDR2 YNNKEL (reference sequence). Trimming took 5 bases from V and 11 from J, leaving 16 bases between them. CDR3 length: 13 residues. The CDR3 loop is CASSSAVRPVQYF. CDR3 bases: TGTGCCAGCAGCTCCGCGGTCAGGCCCGTTCAGTACTTC. Combining the CDR3 with reference TRBV3-1 and TRBJ2-4 gives the whole variable domain DTAVSQTPKYLVTQMGNDKSIKCEQNLGHDTMYWYKQDSKKFLKIMFSYNNKELIINETVPNRFSPKSPDKAHLNLHINSLELGDSAVYFCASSSAVRPVQYFGAGTRLSVL.

This clonotype was seen repeatedly, ten times or more. J is TRBJ2-3 and V is TRBV7-9, with D hard to call. The germline gives CDR1 SEHNR, CDR2 FQNEAQ (reference sequence). The CDR3 covers 13 residues. V lost 8 bases to trimming and J lost 1 base, with 10 bases between them. CDR3 in amino acids: CASLDFRTDTQYF. CDR3 DNA sequence: TGTGCCAGCCTCGACTTCCGCACAGATACGCAGTATTTT.